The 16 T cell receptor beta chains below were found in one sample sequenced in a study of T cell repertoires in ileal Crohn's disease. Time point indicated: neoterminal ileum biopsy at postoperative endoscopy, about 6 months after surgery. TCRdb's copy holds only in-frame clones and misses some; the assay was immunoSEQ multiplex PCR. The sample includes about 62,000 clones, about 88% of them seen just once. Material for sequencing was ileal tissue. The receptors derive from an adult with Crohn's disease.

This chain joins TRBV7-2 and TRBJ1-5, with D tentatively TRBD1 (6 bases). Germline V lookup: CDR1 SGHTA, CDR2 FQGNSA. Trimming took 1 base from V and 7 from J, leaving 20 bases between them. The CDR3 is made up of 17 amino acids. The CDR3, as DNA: TGTGCCAGCAGCTTAGGAAGAACAGGGAGAGGAATCCAGCCCCAGCATTTT. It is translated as CASSLGRTGRGIQPQHF. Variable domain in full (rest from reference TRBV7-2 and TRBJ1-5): GAGVSQSPSNKVTEKGKDVELRCDPISGHTALYWYRQSLGQGLEFLIYFQGNSAPDKSGLPSDRFSAERTGGSVSTLTIQRTQQEDSAVYLCASSLGRTGRGIQPQHFGDGTRLSIL.

CDR3 protein: CAWAPGVSYEQYF. CDR3 coding DNA: TGTGCCTGGGCCCCCGGGGTTAGTTACGAGCAGTACTTC. This chain joins TRBV30 and TRBJ2-7; D possibly corresponds to TRBD2 (5 bases). Trimming took 5 bases from V and 4 from J, leaving 15 bases between them. CDR3 size: 13 residues. The germline V gene encodes CDR1 GTSNPN and CDR2 SVGIG (reference sequence).

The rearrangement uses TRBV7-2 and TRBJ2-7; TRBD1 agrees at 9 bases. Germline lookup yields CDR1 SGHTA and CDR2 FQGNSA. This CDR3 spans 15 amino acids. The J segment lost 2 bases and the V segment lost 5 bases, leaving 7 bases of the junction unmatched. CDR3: CASSVDRGTAYEQYF. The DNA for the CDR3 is TGTGCCAGCAGCGTGGACAGGGGCACCGCCTACGAGCAGTACTTC.

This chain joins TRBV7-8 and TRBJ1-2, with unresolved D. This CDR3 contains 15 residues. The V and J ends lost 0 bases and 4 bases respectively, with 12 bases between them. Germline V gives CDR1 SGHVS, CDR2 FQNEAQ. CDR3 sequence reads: CASSLAAGKGYGYTF. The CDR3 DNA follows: TGTGCCAGCAGCTTAGCCGCGGGCAAAGGCTATGGCTACACCTTC.

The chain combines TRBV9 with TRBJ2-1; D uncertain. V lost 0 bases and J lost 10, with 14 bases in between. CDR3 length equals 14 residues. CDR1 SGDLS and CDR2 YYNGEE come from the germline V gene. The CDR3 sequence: CASSVEPTSKEQFF. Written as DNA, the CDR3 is TGTGCCAGCAGCGTAGAGCCTACTTCTAAGGAGCAGTTCTTC.

Written as DNA, the CDR3 is TGTGCCAGCAGCCAAGACATAACAGGGTGGGGTGGCTACACCTTC. Protein sequence: CASSQDITGWGGYTF. The V gene is TRBV4-2, the J gene TRBJ1-2; the D gene is possibly TRBD1 (6 bases). The germline V gene encodes CDR1 LGHNA and CDR2 YNFKEQ. Trimming took 0 bases from V and 7 from J, leaving 15 bases between them. CDR3 length: 15 amino acids.

The CDR3 DNA reads TGCGCCAGCACCGGACAGACCTTACAGCCCCAGCATTTT. Protein product: CASTGQTLQPQHF. The chain combines TRBV10-2 with TRBJ1-5; possible D gene TRBD1, 6 bases. Trimming took off 7 bases at V and 7 bases at J, with 14 bases between the two ends. From germline, CDR1 is WSHSY and CDR2 SAAADI. The CDR3 runs to 13 residues.

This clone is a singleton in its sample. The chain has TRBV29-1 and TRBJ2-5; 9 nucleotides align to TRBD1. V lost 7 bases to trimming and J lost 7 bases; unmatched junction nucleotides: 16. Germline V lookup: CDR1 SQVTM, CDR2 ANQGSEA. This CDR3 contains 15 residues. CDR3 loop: CSAPGQGIGGGTQYF. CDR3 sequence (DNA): TGCAGCGCCCCGGGACAGGGTATCGGCGGCGGGACCCAGTACTTC. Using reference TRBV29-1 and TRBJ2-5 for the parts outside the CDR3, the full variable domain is SAVISQKPSRDICQRGTSLTIQCQVDSQVTMMFWYRQQPGQSLTLIATANQGSEATYESGFVIDKFPISRPNLTFSTLTVSNMSPEDSSIYLCSAPGQGIGGGTQYFGPGTRLLVL.

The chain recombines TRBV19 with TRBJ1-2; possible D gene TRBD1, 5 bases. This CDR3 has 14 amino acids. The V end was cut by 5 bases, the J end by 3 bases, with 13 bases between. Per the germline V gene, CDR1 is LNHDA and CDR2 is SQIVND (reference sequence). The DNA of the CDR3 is TGTGCCAGTAGTGCCTTAAGGGGCGACTATGGCTACACCTTC. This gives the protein CASSALRGDYGYTF.

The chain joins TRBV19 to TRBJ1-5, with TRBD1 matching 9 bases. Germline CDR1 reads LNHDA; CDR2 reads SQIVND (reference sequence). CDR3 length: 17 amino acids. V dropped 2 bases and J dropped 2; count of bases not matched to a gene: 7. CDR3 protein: CASSIITGGKGNQPQHF. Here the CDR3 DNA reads TGTGCCAGTAGTATAATAACAGGGGGCAAGGGCAATCAGCCCCAGCATTTT.

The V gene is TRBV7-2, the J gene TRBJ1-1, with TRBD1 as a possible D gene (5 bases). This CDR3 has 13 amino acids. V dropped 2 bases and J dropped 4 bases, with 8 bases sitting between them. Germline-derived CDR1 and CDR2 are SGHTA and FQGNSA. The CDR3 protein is CASSLRGSTEAFF. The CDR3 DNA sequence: TGTGCCAGCAGCTTAAGGGGTAGCACTGAAGCTTTCTTT.

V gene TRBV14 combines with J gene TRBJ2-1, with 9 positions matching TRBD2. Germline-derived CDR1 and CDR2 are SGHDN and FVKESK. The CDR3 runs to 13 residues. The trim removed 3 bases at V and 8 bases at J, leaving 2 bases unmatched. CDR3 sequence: CASSQLAGYEQFF. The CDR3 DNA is TGTGCCAGCAGCCAGCTAGCGGGATATGAGCAGTTCTTC.

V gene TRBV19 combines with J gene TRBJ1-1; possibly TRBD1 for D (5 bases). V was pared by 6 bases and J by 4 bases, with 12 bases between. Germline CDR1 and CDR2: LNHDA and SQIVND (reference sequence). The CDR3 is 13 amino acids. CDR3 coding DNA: TGTGCCAGTAGCCAGGGTTCGGGCACTGAAGCTTTCTTT. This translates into CASSQGSGTEAFF.

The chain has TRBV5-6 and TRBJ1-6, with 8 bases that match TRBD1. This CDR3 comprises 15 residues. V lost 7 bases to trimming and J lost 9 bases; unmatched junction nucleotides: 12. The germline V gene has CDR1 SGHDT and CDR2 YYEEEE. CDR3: CASRLRDRGLSPLHF. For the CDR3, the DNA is TGTGCCAGCCGACTCCGTGACAGGGGTCTTTCACCCCTCCACTTT.

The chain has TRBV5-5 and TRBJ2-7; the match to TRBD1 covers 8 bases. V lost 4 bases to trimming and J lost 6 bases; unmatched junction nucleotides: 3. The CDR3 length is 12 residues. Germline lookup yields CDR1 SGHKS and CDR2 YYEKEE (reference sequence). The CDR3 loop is CASSHTGGEQYV. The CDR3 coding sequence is TGTGCCAGCAGCCATACAGGGGGCGAGCAGTACGTC.

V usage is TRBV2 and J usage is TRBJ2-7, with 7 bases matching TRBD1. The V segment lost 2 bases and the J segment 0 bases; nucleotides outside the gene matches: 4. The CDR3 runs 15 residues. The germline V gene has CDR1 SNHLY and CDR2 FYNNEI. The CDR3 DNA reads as TGTGCCAGCAGTGAATTTGGGACAGTCTCCTACGAGCAGTACGTC. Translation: CASSEFGTVSYEQYV.